The clone carrying this T cell receptor (beta chain) was picked up a small number of times. One entry per CDR3 protein, called by TCRdb with MiXCR from the RT-PCR reads. The sample holds about 700,000 distinct CDR3 sequences, 14% seen once. This TCR derives from a female donor in good health, serving as a healthy control. Material: memory CD4+ T cells from blood.

For the CDR3, the DNA is TGTGCCAGCAGCTTAGGGGCGGGCGAAAGCACAGATACGCAGTATTTT. It yields the protein CASSLGAGESTDTQYF. The chain recombines TRBV7-2 with TRBJ2-3, with D possibly matching TRBD2 (5 bases). Trimming took off 1 base at V and 0 bases at J, with 11 bases between the two ends. The germline V gene encodes CDR1 SGHTA and CDR2 FQGNSA. This CDR3 comprises 16 residues.